The next 9 T cell receptor beta chains were all read from a single sample in a study of T cell repertoires in cytomegalovirus infection. TCRdb independently ran MiXCR on the reads; one entry per CDR3 protein. The data show roughly 180,000 distinct CDR3 sequences, with about a sixth seen just once and approximately 25% held by the top ten. The sequenced material came from CD8+ T cells from PBMCs. Every receptor here comes from a human donor in good health (CMV status not recorded). Some clones in this sample may be carry-over from other donors' samples.

The chain couples TRBV7-9 to TRBJ2-2; D unclear. Germline CDR1 reads SEHNR; CDR2 reads FQNEAQ (reference sequence). The V end was cut by 5 bases, the J end by 1 base, with 14 bases between. The CDR3 is 16 residues long. The CDR3 region has the DNA TGTGCCAGCAGCCCAAGCCTGGCGAGGAACACCGGGGAGCTGTTTTTT. Translating gives CASSPSLARNTGELFF.

This clonotype was seen a handful of times. V usage is TRBV29-1 and J usage is TRBJ1-1; D perhaps matches TRBD1 (5 bases). Per the germline V gene, CDR1 is SQVTM and CDR2 is ANQGSEA. CDR3 length: 12 amino acids. Trimming stripped 5 bases from V and 8 bases from J, with 15 bases between. The DNA for the CDR3 is TGCAGCGTTATGAGGAAGGGGACGGAAGCTTTCTTT. Translated, it gives CSVMRKGTEAFF.

The gene calls are TRBV7-8 and TRBJ2-2; no clear D. The CDR3 is 13 amino acids. Germline assignment: CDR1 SGHVS and CDR2 FQNEAQ. The germline V and J ends were trimmed by 7 bases and 4 bases, with 10 bases remaining between them. CDR3 in amino acids: CASTTEVTGELFF. The CDR3 DNA follows: TGTGCCAGCACCACTGAGGTCACCGGGGAGCTGTTTTTT.

Only one count was recorded for this clonotype. The rearrangement joins TRBV7-9 to TRBJ2-1; TRBD2 aligns across 8 bases. The J segment lost 7 bases and the V segment lost 5 bases, leaving 13 bases of the junction unmatched. CDR1 SEHNR and CDR2 FQNEAQ come from the germline V gene (reference sequence). The CDR3 consists of 16 residues. DNA for the CDR3: TGTGCCAGCAGCCCTGCTGGCGGGGGGCCGGGGAATGAGCAGTTCTTC. It encodes CASSPAGGGPGNEQFF. Full variable domain (remainder filled in from reference TRBV7-9 and TRBJ2-1): DTGVSQNPRHKITKRGQNVTFRCDPISEHNRLYWYRQTLGQGPEFLTYFQNEAQLEKSRLLSDRFSAERPKGSFSTLEIQRTEQGDSAMYLCASSPAGGGPGNEQFFGPGTRLTVL.

This clonotype turned up a few times. Compared with germline, one end of the junction differs, possibly owing to a read error. J is TRBJ2-7 and V is TRBV7-7; 10 positions agree with TRBD1. Germline values: CDR1 SSHAT, CDR2 FNYEAQ (reference sequence). The CDR3 runs to 15 residues. The CDR3 loop is CASSSGQGLSDEQYF. CDR3 sequence (DNA): TGTGCTAGCAGCTCGGGACAGGGGCTTTCCGACGAGCAGTACTTC. Complete variable domain (other parts from reference TRBV7-7 and TRBJ2-7): GAGVSQSPRYKVTKRGQDVTLRCDPISSHATLYWYQQALGQGPEFLTYFNYEAQPDKSGLPSDRFSAERPEGSISTLTIQRTEQRDSAMYRCASSSGQGLSDEQYFGPGTRLTVT.

This chain joins TRBV7-9 and TRBJ2-1; no clear D gene. This CDR3 has 12 amino acids. Germline CDR1 and CDR2: SEHNR and FQNEAQ (reference sequence). Trimming took 1 base from V and 13 from J, leaving 11 bases between them. In nucleotides, the CDR3 is TGTGCCAGCAGCTTAGGTGAACTGGTACAGTTCTTC. It is translated as CASSLGELVQFF. Together with reference TRBV7-9 and TRBJ2-1, the CDR3 gives the full variable domain: DTGVSQNPRHKITKRGQNVTFRCDPISEHNRLYWYRQTLGQGPEFLTYFQNEAQLEKSRLLSDRFSAERPKGSFSTLEIQRTEQGDSAMYLCASSLGELVQFFGPGTRLTVL.

Turning to this clonotype: A much larger clone lies one base from this, so it may be a read error. The rearrangement joins TRBV7-2 to TRBJ1-1; D uncertain. The CDR3 is 14 residues long. CDR1 and CDR2 from the germline V gene are SGHTA and FQGNSA. The V and J ends lost 5 bases and 0 bases respectively, with 10 bases between them. The CDR3 protein is CASSHIQLNTEAFF. The CDR3 DNA reads TGTGCCAGCAGCCACATACAGTTGAACACTGAAGCTTTCTTT.

The gene calls are TRBV7-8 and TRBJ2-3; D tentatively reads TRBD1 or TRBD2 (5 bases each). V was trimmed by 5 bases and J by 3 bases, leaving 27 bases between them. There are 19 residues in the CDR3. The germline V gene encodes CDR1 SGHVS and CDR2 FQNEAQ. As DNA, the CDR3 is TGTGCCAGCAGCGGATTGGGGACCGAATCTACGTTGGGGACAGATACGCAGTATTTT. It is translated as CASSGLGTESTLGTDTQYF.

The sample holds a few counts of this clonotype. The chain links TRBV6-1 to TRBJ1-1; 9 positions agree with TRBD1. This CDR3 region has 18 residues. CDR1 is MNHNS and CDR2 is SASEGT in the germline V gene. J gave up 3 bases and V 5 bases, and 16 bases lay outside the gene matches. DNA for the CDR3: TGTGCCAGCAGTCCCCGGTGGGACAGGGCCGACCCCTACACTGAAGCTTTCTTT. Residues: CASSPRWDRADPYTEAFF.